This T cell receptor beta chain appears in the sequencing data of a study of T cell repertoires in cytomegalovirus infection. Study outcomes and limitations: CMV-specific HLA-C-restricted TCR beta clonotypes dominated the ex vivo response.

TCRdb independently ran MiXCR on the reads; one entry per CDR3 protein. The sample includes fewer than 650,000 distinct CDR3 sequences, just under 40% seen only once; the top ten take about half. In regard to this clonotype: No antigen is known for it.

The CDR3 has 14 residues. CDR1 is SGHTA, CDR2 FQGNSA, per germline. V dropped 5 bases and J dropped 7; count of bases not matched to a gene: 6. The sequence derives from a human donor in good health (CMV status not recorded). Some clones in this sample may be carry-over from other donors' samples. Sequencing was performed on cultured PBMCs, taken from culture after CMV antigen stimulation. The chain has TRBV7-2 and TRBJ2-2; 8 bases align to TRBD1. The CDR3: CASSLDRGGGELFF. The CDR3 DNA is TGTGCCAGCAGCCTAGACAGGGGTGGCGGGGAGCTGTTTTTT.